This TCR beta chain was recorded in a study of CD8+ T cells in alopecia areata. The sequencing template was cDNA reverse transcribed from extracted RNA. Clones were sequenced by immunoSEQ multiplex PCR, and TCRdb holds only the in-frame ones, with some missing. Here the sample spans some 100,000 clones, roughly two fifths being singletons. Trimming cost V 5 bases and J 3 bases, with 14 bases left between them. CDR1 SGHNT and CDR2 YENEEA come from the germline V gene. This CDR3 is built from 14 residues. This clone was counted only a few times. This TCR derives from a human donor with alopecia areata. The chain has TRBV11-3 and TRBJ2-7, with D possibly matching TRBD1 (6 bases). The sample taken for sequencing was CD4+ T cells sorted from blood. In DNA, the CDR3 is TGTGCCAGCAGCCCAAAACAGGGTGGCTACGAGCAGTACTTC. Encoded protein: CASSPKQGGYEQYF.